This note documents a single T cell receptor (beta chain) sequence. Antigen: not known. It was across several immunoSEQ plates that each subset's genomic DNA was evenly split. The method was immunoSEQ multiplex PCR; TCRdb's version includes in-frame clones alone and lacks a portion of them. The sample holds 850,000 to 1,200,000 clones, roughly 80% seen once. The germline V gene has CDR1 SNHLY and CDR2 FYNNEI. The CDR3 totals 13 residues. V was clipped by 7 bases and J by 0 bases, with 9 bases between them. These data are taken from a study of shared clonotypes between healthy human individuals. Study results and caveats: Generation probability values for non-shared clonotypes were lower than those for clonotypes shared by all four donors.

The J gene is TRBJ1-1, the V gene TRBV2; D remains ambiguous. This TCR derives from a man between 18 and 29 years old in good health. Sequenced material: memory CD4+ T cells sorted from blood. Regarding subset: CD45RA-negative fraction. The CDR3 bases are TGTGCCAGCATCCTGGGGATGAACACTGAAGCTTTCTTT. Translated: CASILGMNTEAFF. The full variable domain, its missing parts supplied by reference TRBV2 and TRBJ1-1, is EPEVTQTPSHQVTQMGQEVILRCVPISNHLYFYWYRQILGQKVEFLVSFYNNEISEKSEIFDDQFSVERPDGSNFTLKIRSTKLEDSAMYFCASILGMNTEAFFGQGTRLTVV.